Below, 17 T cell receptor beta chains from the same sample are listed, as sequenced in a study of T cells in Graves' hyperthyroidism and ophthalmopathy (dated by TCRdb to about 2019). Library creation used multiplex PCR. The instrument was an Illumina HiSeq 2000. Amplification of TCR beta CDR3 regions was carried out from RNA transcripts. A first-round RT-PCR of the TCR CDR3 used the HTBI primer set with the Qiagen OneStep RT-PCR kit. TCRdb reworked the public reads: Q25 trimming with fastp, MiXCR clone assembly, productive beta chains retained. When rows share a CDR3 protein, they turn into one entry using the most common DNA and genes. The sample records around 380,000 distinct CDR3 sequences, about 14% of which are singletons. Less than 25% of the sample belongs to the ten largest clones. Sequenced material: blood. All receptors derive from a man aged 25-40 years with Graves' hyperthyroidism that later progressed to Graves' ophthalmopathy.

The chain uses TRBV10-3 and TRBJ2-7; 8 bases are shared with TRBD1. Trimming took 5 bases from V and 4 from J; bases not matched to a gene: 10. Germline CDR1 reads ENHRY; CDR2 reads SYGVKD. The CDR3 length is 15 residues. In DNA, the CDR3 is TGTGCCATCAGTAGACAGGGGTCAAAGGAATACGAGCAGTACTTC. The encoded protein is CAISRQGSKEYEQYF.

The J gene is TRBJ2-1, the V gene TRBV19; D uncertain. The germline V gene has CDR1 LNHDA and CDR2 SQIVND (reference sequence). V lost 3 bases, J lost 3 bases, and 6 bases lay in between. CDR3 length equals 13 residues. The CDR3 spells CASSIYNYNEQFF. The CDR3 nucleotides read TGTGCCAGTAGTATTTATAACTACAATGAGCAGTTCTTC.

Many counts were recorded for this clonotype. The chain combines TRBV18 with TRBJ2-1; maybe TRBD2 (6 bases). With 3 bases removed from V and 7 bases from J, the gap between germline ends came to 10 bases. Germline-derived CDR1 and CDR2 are KGHSH and LQKENI. CDR3 length: 13 amino acids. The CDR3, as DNA: TGTGCCAGCTCACCCCGGGGAGGAAATGAGCAGTTCTTC. The encoded protein is CASSPRGGNEQFF.

Only a few counts were recorded for this clonotype. The rearrangement joins TRBV29-1 to TRBJ1-2; TRBD1 is a possible D gene (5 bases). The CDR3 has 11 amino acids. Between the trimmed V and J ends, which lost 7 bases and 6 bases, there was a span of 12 bases. Germline V gene sequence: CDR1 SQVTM, CDR2 ANQGSEA. This CDR3 reads CSGTGYHGYTF. The CDR3 nucleotides read TGCAGCGGAACAGGTTATCATGGCTACACCTTC.

This clonotype was picked up a small number of times. The V call is TRBV5-1, the J call TRBJ2-3; D ambiguous. V was clipped by 6 bases and J by 2 bases, with 10 bases between them. CDR3 size: 13 residues. Per germline, CDR1 SGHRS and CDR2 YFSETQ. Here the CDR3 reads CASKDPVTDTQYF. The CDR3 DNA is TGCGCCAGCAAAGATCCTGTCACAGATACGCAGTATTTT.

This clonotype turned up a few times. The rearrangement joins TRBV5-1 to TRBJ2-1, with D unresolved. CDR3 length: 16 residues. V was pared by 4 bases and J by 10 bases, with 24 bases between. Per the germline V gene, CDR1 is SGHRS and CDR2 is YFSETQ. The CDR3 region is CASSLDGSGDGMEQFF. The CDR3 nucleotides are TGCGCCAGCAGCCTGGATGGATCAGGAGACGGAATGGAGCAGTTCTTC.

The V gene is TRBV18, the J gene TRBJ2-1; D remains unclear. The CDR3 consists of 15 residues. Germline lookup yields CDR1 KGHSH and CDR2 LQKENI. Trimming left V 3 bases short and J 9 bases short, with 18 bases between. The DNA of the CDR3 is TGTGCCAGCTCACCTGGAAATACTCTGGGTAGTGAGCAGTTCTTC. The encoded protein is CASSPGNTLGSEQFF.

The CDR3 DNA reads as TGTGCCAGCTCACCCCCCGGGGCCAAGACTGAAGCTTTCTTT. It codes for CASSPPGAKTEAFF. The rearrangement joins TRBV18 to TRBJ1-1; possible D gene TRBD1, 5 bases. The CDR3 loop spans 14 amino acids. Trimming shortened V by 3 bases and J by 5 bases, and 13 bases separated the two germline ends. Germline CDR1 and CDR2: KGHSH and LQKENI.

This clonotype was observed a handful of times. This sequence joins TRBV20-1 and TRBJ2-2; possible D gene TRBD2, 6 bases. V lost 0 bases to trimming and J lost 3 bases, with 14 bases between them. Germline assignment: CDR1 DFQATT and CDR2 SNEGSKA (reference sequence). The CDR3 consists of 16 residues. CDR3 residues: CSARDPSGPHTGELFF. DNA for the CDR3: TGCAGTGCTAGAGATCCAAGCGGGCCCCACACCGGGGAGCTGTTTTTT.

This clonotype appeared a few times. The V call is TRBV9, the J call TRBJ1-6, with D possibly TRBD1 on 6 matching bases. This CDR3 has 16 amino acids. Trimming removed 4 bases at V and 10 bases at J, with 21 bases between. Germline V lookup: CDR1 SGDLS, CDR2 YYNGEE. CDR3 residues: CASSQQSGGLGSPLHF. The CDR3 bases are TGTGCCAGCAGCCAACAGTCCGGGGGGCTGGGGTCACCCCTCCACTTT.

The chain links TRBV29-1 to TRBJ2-7, with D maybe TRBD1 (7 bases). Trimming pared 6 bases from V and 5 bases from J, leaving 20 bases between. Germline V lookup: CDR1 SQVTM, CDR2 ANQGSEA. CDR3 length: 14 amino acids. CDR3 nucleotides: TGCAGCGTCAATAGACAGGGAGGAGAAAACGAGCAGTACTTC. The encoded protein is CSVNRQGGENEQYF.

The chain carries TRBV5-5 and TRBJ1-6; no clear D gene. Germline V gives CDR1 SGHKS, CDR2 YYEKEE (reference sequence). Trimming pared 1 base from V and 4 bases from J, leaving 6 bases between. There are 14 residues in the CDR3. The CDR3 protein is CASSLTRYNSPLHF. The CDR3 bases are TGTGCCAGCAGCTTGACCAGATATAATTCACCCCTCCACTTT.

This clonotype was recorded many times. The chain joins TRBV3-1 to TRBJ2-1; D uncertain. CDR3 length equals 15 residues. Germline CDR1 is LGHDT and CDR2 is YNNKEL (reference sequence). V was cut by 6 bases and J by 2 bases, with 14 bases left in between. CDR3 sequence reads: CASSSGTEAYNEQFF. For the CDR3, the DNA is TGTGCCAGCAGTTCGGGCACCGAGGCCTACAATGAGCAGTTCTTC.

The V and J genes are TRBV7-9 and TRBJ2-2; TRBD2 matches at 8 bases. J gave up 5 bases and V 5 bases, and 4 bases lay outside the gene matches. Per germline, CDR1 SEHNR and CDR2 FQNEAQ (reference sequence). The CDR3 contains 14 residues. The CDR3 DNA reads TGTGCCAGCAGCCCACTAGCGGCGACCGGGGAGCTGTTTTTT. This sequence encodes CASSPLAATGELFF.

There are a few counts of this clonotype. The chain has TRBV9 and TRBJ2-2; no clear D. CDR1 and CDR2 (germline): SGDLS, YYNGEE. Trimming took off 3 bases at V and 0 bases at J, with 12 bases between the two ends. CDR3 length equals 16 residues. CDR3 nucleotide sequence: TGTGCCAGCAGCGCCAGTGGGTATACGAACACCGGGGAGCTGTTTTTT. This translates into CASSASGYTNTGELFF.

This clonotype was picked up a small number of times. This chain uses TRBV3-1 with TRBJ1-3; D gene unclear. V was shortened by 1 base and J by 0 bases, with 4 bases between the two germline ends. CDR1 and CDR2 from the germline V gene are LGHDT and YNNKEL (reference sequence). The length of the CDR3 is 14 residues. In DNA, the CDR3 is TGTGCCAGCAGCCAAGCGGACTCTGGAAACACCATATATTTT. Its translation: CASSQADSGNTIYF. The full variable domain, in which reference TRBV3-1 and TRBJ1-3 provide the parts outside the CDR3, is DTAVSQTPKYLVTQMGNDKSIKCEQNLGHDTMYWYKQDSKKFLKIMFSYNNKELIINETVPNRFSPKSPDKAHLNLHINSLELGDSAVYFCASSQADSGNTIYFGEGSWLTVV.

The chain couples TRBV5-6 to TRBJ1-2; D call uncertain. CDR3 length: 16 residues. The V end lost 4 bases, the J end lost 0 bases, and 16 bases lay between the germline ends. The V gene's germline CDR1 is SGHDT and CDR2 YYEEEE. The CDR3 spells CASSGEFRVSNYGYTF. As DNA, the CDR3 is TGTGCCAGCAGCGGCGAGTTTCGGGTATCTAACTATGGCTACACCTTC.